This note documents a single TCR beta chain sequence. Other DNA sequences of this sample code for an identical CDR3. Profiled with immunoSEQ multiplex PCR; TCRdb holds only in-frame clones, not every one. The profile covers about 280,000 clones, with about four fifths appearing a single time and 4.5% to 6% taken by the ten largest. Participants were aged roughly 18 to 90 years from about two dozen US areas. Participant reports of clinical history set cohort assignment. Within the 2 weeks before study entry, each person in the exposed group met a COVID-19 case. The CDR3 is 14 amino acids. Looked up from germline, CDR1 is GTSNPN and CDR2 is SVGIG (reference sequence). V lost 0 bases, J lost 0 bases, and 2 bases stayed unmatched. The sample comes from a study of blood T cell repertoires in COVID-19.

The V gene is TRBV30, the J gene TRBJ2-7; 7 positions match TRBD1. The receptor was derived from a man in his forties or fifties who had been exposed to COVID-19. Input material: PBMCs or T cells enriched from blood (not recorded which). CDR3 nucleotides: TGTGCCTGGAGTGTAGGGGGCAGCTCCTACGAGCAGTACTTC. This sequence encodes CAWSVGGSSYEQYF.